This T cell receptor beta chain was identified in a study of graft-versus-host responses after intestinal transplantation. Study-wide context: In this cohort, recipients had multivisceral, liver-intestinal, or isolated intestinal transplants. Recipients were all induced with anti-thymocyte globulin, then given tacrolimus and steroids for 3 to 4 years. Study outcomes and limitations: Those patients showing graft-donor T cell macrochimerism displayed high graft-versus-host to host-versus-graft clonal ratios in allografts. Marrow from the recipient contained GvH clones, some of which had appeared first in ileum or blood.

The repertoire was sequenced with immunoSEQ multiplex PCR; TCRdb's copy has only in-frame clones and lacks some. This sample carries some 40,000 clones, approximately 93% of them seen once, and the ten largest clones take 3.6%. The germline CDR1 and CDR2 sequences are SGHTA and FQGTGA. This CDR3 comprises 11 residues. Trimming took 7 bases from V and 8 from J, leaving 9 bases between them. Of note for this clone: The antigen remains undetermined.

The material sequenced was PBMCs, taken around 720 days after intestinal transplantation. The receptor's source is a human patient who received an intestinal transplant, so some T cells may come from the graft donor. The J gene is TRBJ2-1, the V gene TRBV7-3; D is uncertain. This chain's CDR3 is CASTQTDEQFF. The CDR3 nucleotides are TGTGCCAGCACCCAAACGGATGAGCAGTTCTTC.